The 2 T cell receptor beta chains below come from one sample, sequenced in a study of spatial heterogeneity in lung cancer. General study points: One measure, the expanded intratumoral alpha and beta TCR count, tracked tumor mutation counts.

TCRdb used MiXCR to reprocess the 5' RACE reads, holding one entry per CDR3 protein. Among 20,000 to 30,000 distinct CDR3 sequences listed, roughly 10% were seen once. Their antigens are not known. Sample time point: sample taken at primary tumor resection. This specimen consisted of lung tumor tissue, obtained at surgery. Receptors originate from a male donor with early-stage non-small cell lung cancer.

This clonotype was seen a few times. A much more abundant neighbour one base away suggests this may be a read error. Since the CDR3 does not end with the conserved phenylalanine or tryptophan, this likely comes from a read error. The chain joins TRBV20-1 to TRBJ1-2, with D perhaps TRBD1 (6 bases). This CDR3 has 14 amino acids. Germline-derived CDR1 and CDR2 are DFQATT and SNEGSKA (reference sequence). V was clipped by 0 bases and J by 1 base, with 9 bases between them. The DNA of the CDR3 is TGCAGTGCTAGAGATCGGGGGCTTAACTATGGCTACACCTCC. Translated: CSARDRGLNYGYTS.

This clonotype occurred a few times. The chain couples TRBV7-8 to TRBJ2-2; the match to TRBD2 covers 7 bases. V lost 5 bases and J lost 2; bases outside the gene matches: 11. Germline-derived CDR1 and CDR2 are SGHVS and FQNEAQ. This CDR3 region has 17 residues. The CDR3, as DNA: TGTGCCAGCAGCGATCGTCGGGGGAGGGTAAACACCGGGGAGCTGTTTTTT. Protein product: CASSDRRGRVNTGELFF.